These T cell receptor beta chains were read from a single sample in a study of T cell responses to AZD1222 COVID-19 vaccine. Method: immunoSEQ multiplex PCR; TCRdb's copy keeps in-frame clones and lacks some. The top ten hold 1% to 1.3% of the sample, which has around 130,000 clones, around nine tenths seen once. The sample in question was peripheral blood, obtained 28 days after the second AZD1222 dose. These receptors were collected from an adult who received the AZD1222 COVID-19 vaccine. Both conserved end residues are part of each CDR3. The order of the fields is J gene, V gene, D gene, clone size, CDR3 protein, CDR3 DNA. The D gene is left open where the match is weak. Clone size is stated in some rows and not others, as once, few, many or a class when expanded.

>TRBJ2-7|TRBV7-9|-|-
CASSLTAATQYF
TGTGCCAGCAGCTTAACGGCGGCAACGCAGTACTTC
>TRBJ2-5|TRBV19|TRBD2|-
CASSRGEGGRETQYF
TGTGCCAGTAGTAGAGGGGAGGGAGGCCGAGAGACCCAGTACTTC
>TRBJ1-6|TRBV19|-|-
CASRDLPLNSPLHF
TGTGCCAGTCGTGATTTACCGTTGAATTCACCCCTCCACTTT
>TRBJ1-1|TRBV12-5|-|-
CASGLTRDTEAFF
TGTGCTAGTGGTTTGACCCGGGACACTGAAGCTTTCTTT
>TRBJ2-1|TRBV12-5|TRBD2|once
CASGPPGLGGEQFF
TGTGCTAGTGGTCCCCCCGGACTAGGAGGGGAGCAGTTCTTC
>TRBJ1-6|TRBV3-1/TRBV3-2|TRBD1|-
CASSPQPGQRSYNSPLHF
TGTGCCAGCAGCCCCCAACCGGGACAGCGCTCCTATAATTCACCCCTCCACTTT
>TRBJ2-1|TRBV29-1|TRBD1|-
CSAPGTGYHNEQFF
TGCAGCGCCCCCGGGACAGGGTACCACAATGAGCAGTTCTTC
>TRBJ1-6|TRBV28|TRBD1|few
CASSYKGQGFNSPLHF
TGTGCCAGCAGCTATAAGGGACAGGGGTTTAATTCACCCCTCCACTTT
>TRBJ2-7|TRBV5-8|-|once
CASSSRHEGPYEQYF
TGTGCCAGCAGCTCACGCCATGAAGGACCTTACGAGCAGTACTTC
>TRBJ1-5|TRBV6-2/TRBV6-3|-|-
CASSYVQGNQPQHF
TGTGCCAGCAGTTATGTGCAGGGCAATCAGCCCCAGCATTTT
>TRBJ1-2|TRBV5-1|-|-
CASSEPGARYGYTF
TGCGCCAGCAGCGAGCCCGGGGCCCGTTATGGCTACACCTTC